This T cell receptor (beta chain) comes out of a study of shared clonotypes between healthy human individuals. Unmatched junction bases numbered 1, after V lost 3 bases and J lost 4 bases. Germline V gives CDR1 MGHRA, CDR2 YSYEKL. The CDR3 has 14 amino acids. CD45RO-negative, CCR7-positively selected cells formed the naive CD8 fraction, excluding terminally differentiated effector memory CD45RA+ cells. Clones were read by immunoSEQ multiplex PCR, and TCRdb kept only the in-frame ones, dropping some. The data hold roughly 2,000,000 clones, with about 95% observed a single time. Sequencing input: naive CD8+ T cells sorted from blood. The clonotype comes from a man aged 18 to 30 in good health. The V and J genes are TRBV4-1 and TRBJ2-2; 8 positions agree with TRBD1. The CDR3 reads CASSHTGGTGELFF. The CDR3 DNA is TGCGCCAGCAGCCATACAGGGGGCACCGGGGAGCTGTTTTTT.